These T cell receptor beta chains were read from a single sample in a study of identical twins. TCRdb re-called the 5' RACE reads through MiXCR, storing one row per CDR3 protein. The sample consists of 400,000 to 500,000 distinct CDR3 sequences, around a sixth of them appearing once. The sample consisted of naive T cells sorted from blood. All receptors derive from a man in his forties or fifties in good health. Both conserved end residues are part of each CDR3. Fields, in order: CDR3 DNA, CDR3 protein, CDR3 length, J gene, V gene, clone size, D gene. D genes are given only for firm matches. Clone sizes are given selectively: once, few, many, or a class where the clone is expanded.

cdr3_nt: TGTGCCAGCAGTTACCCGACACACTTAAGGCCTTTTTACAATGAGCAGTTCTTC; cdr3_aa: CASSYPTHLRPFYNEQFF; cdr3_length: 18; j_call: TRBJ2-1; v_call: TRBV6-2/TRBV6-3; clone_size: many; d_call: NA
cdr3_nt: TGTGCCAGCAGTGAGACTAGCGGTACCTACGAGCAGTACTTC; cdr3_aa: CASSETSGTYEQYF; cdr3_length: 14; j_call: TRBJ2-7; v_call: TRBV7-2; clone_size: few; d_call: TRBD2
cdr3_nt: TGTGCCAGCAGCCAAGATCTGGCCGGGGAGCTGTTTTTT; cdr3_aa: CASSQDLAGELFF; cdr3_length: 13; j_call: TRBJ2-2; v_call: TRBV14; clone_size: NA; d_call: NA
cdr3_nt: TGCGCCAGCAGCCAAGATAGCGGATGGGCCCAGTACTTC; cdr3_aa: CASSQDSGWAQYF; cdr3_length: 13; j_call: TRBJ2-5; v_call: TRBV4-3; clone_size: NA; d_call: NA
cdr3_nt: TGTGCCTGGAGTGTAAATCAGGGGGCTCGTGGCTACACCTTC; cdr3_aa: CAWSVNQGARGYTF; cdr3_length: 14; j_call: TRBJ1-2; v_call: TRBV30; clone_size: NA; d_call: TRBD1
cdr3_nt: TGTGCCAGCAGCTCCACAGAGAACACCGGGGAGCTGTTTTTT; cdr3_aa: CASSSTENTGELFF; cdr3_length: 14; j_call: TRBJ2-2; v_call: TRBV7-2; clone_size: NA; d_call: NA
cdr3_nt: TGTGCCAGCACCCTCCTAGCTAGCGGCTCTAGCACAGATACGCAGTATTTT; cdr3_aa: CASTLLASGSSTDTQYF; cdr3_length: 17; j_call: TRBJ2-3; v_call: TRBV27; clone_size: few; d_call: TRBD2
cdr3_nt: TGCGCCAGCAGCTTAGGAAGCGGGTTCGGGTCCAATGAGCAGTTCTTC; cdr3_aa: CASSLGSGFGSNEQFF; cdr3_length: 16; j_call: TRBJ2-1; v_call: TRBV5-1; clone_size: few; d_call: NA
cdr3_nt: TGTGCCATCAACACCCGGGGACAGCAAGAGACCCAGTACTTC; cdr3_aa: CAINTRGQQETQYF; cdr3_length: 14; j_call: TRBJ2-5; v_call: TRBV10-3; clone_size: NA; d_call: TRBD1
cdr3_nt: TGTGCCAGCACTCATGGAGGGGGGCCCCACAATGAGCAGTTCTTC; cdr3_aa: CASTHGGGPHNEQFF; cdr3_length: 15; j_call: TRBJ2-1; v_call: TRBV27; clone_size: NA; d_call: NA
cdr3_nt: TGTGCCATCAGCGACAGCCTACGGGGATCACCCCTCCACTTT; cdr3_aa: CAISDSLRGSPLHF; cdr3_length: 14; j_call: TRBJ1-6; v_call: TRBV10-3; clone_size: NA; d_call: NA
cdr3_nt: TGTGCCACCAGTGACCGACAGGGTGTCGGGGAGCTGTTTTTT; cdr3_aa: CATSDRQGVGELFF; cdr3_length: 14; j_call: TRBJ2-2; v_call: TRBV24-1; clone_size: once; d_call: TRBD1
cdr3_nt: TGCAGTGCTAGAGATAACGGGGCGAGCTCCTACGAGCAGTACTTC; cdr3_aa: CSARDNGASSYEQYF; cdr3_length: 15; j_call: TRBJ2-7; v_call: TRBV20-1; clone_size: NA; d_call: NA